One and the same sample provided the 32 T cell receptor beta chains below, sequenced in a study of regulatory T cells in long-lasting Graves disease. The authors built TCR beta libraries using iRepertoire HTBI primers and Arm-PCR of CDR3 regions. TCRdb re-called the multiplex PCR reads with MiXCR, one entry per CDR3 protein. The profile shows 350,000 to 450,000 distinct CDR3 sequences, 15% of them singletons. Time point denoted: newly diagnosed GD, antithyroid drugs for less than 3 months. PBMCs were the source of the RNA used for TCR sequencing. This same sample was also taken into another study, of T cells in Graves' hyperthyroidism and ophthalmopathy.

The sequenced sample was peripheral blood mononuclear cells (PBMCs), obtained at new diagnosis, from a patient treated with antithyroid drugs. Receptor source: a woman in her 30s with Graves disease.

This clonotype was counted ten times or more. The CDR3, as DNA: TGTGCCAGCAGTTATAGTTCGGGACTAGCGGGGAACAATGAGCAGTTCTTC. Protein: CASSYSSGLAGNNEQFF. This chain connects TRBV6-2 or TRBV6-3 to TRBJ2-1, with 13 bases identical to TRBD2. The CDR3 extends over 17 amino acids. Germline assignment: CDR1 MNHEY and CDR2 SVGEGT. The V segment lost 3 bases and the J segment 5 bases; nucleotides outside the gene matches: 7.

The table lists this clonotype with many counts. The rearrangement links TRBV10-1 to TRBJ2-4; 7 nucleotides agree with TRBD2. With 0 bases clipped from V and 9 bases from J, the junction kept 8 bases outside the gene matches. The CDR3 is made up of 15 amino acids. Germline-derived CDR1 and CDR2 are WNHNN and SYGVQD (reference sequence). DNA of the CDR3: TGCGCCAGCAGTGAGTCGGTAGGGGAGGGCTCCATTCAGTACTTC. It codes for CASSESVGEGSIQYF.

This clonotype was picked up many times. The chain employs TRBV7-2 and TRBJ1-5; no firm D call. Germline V gene data show CDR1 as SGHTA and CDR2 as FQGNSA. Deletions cut 2 bases from V and 6 bases from J, with 11 bases between. The CDR3 extends over 14 amino acids. CDR3 in amino acids: CASSLMNEAQPQHF. The CDR3 nucleotides read TGTGCCAGCAGCTTAATGAACGAAGCTCAGCCCCAGCATTTT.

As concerns this clonotype: Just one base apart from a much larger clone, this may be a read error. The chain recombines TRBV10-3 with TRBJ1-1; D is unresolved. The CDR3 totals 14 residues. Germline assignment: CDR1 ENHRY and CDR2 SYGVKD. Trimming took off 10 bases at V and 5 bases at J, with 20 bases between the two ends. The CDR3 protein is CATTLCAFGTEAFF. CDR3 in DNA: TGTGCCACCACCCTATGTGCTTTTGGGACTGAAGCTTTCTTT.

This clonotype was counted a few times. The CDR3 reads CASSQGASGETQYF. CDR3 nucleotide sequence: TGCGCCAGCAGCCAAGGGGCTAGCGGGGAGACCCAGTACTTC. This rearrangement joins TRBV4-1 to TRBJ2-5; 8 bases are shared with TRBD2. Germline lookup yields CDR1 MGHRA and CDR2 YSYEKL. Trimming cost V 1 base and J 5 bases; bases outside gene matches: 3. The CDR3 contains 14 residues.

The V gene is TRBV3-1, the J gene TRBJ2-1; D is possibly TRBD2 (6 bases). The CDR3 is made up of 17 amino acids. V was trimmed by 3 bases and J by 3 bases, leaving 18 bases between them. In germline, CDR1 is LGHDT, CDR2 YNNKEL (reference sequence). CDR3 in amino acids: CASSQRVGLSDYNEQFF. The CDR3 coding sequence is TGTGCCAGCAGCCAGCGCGTTGGACTAAGTGACTACAATGAGCAGTTCTTC.

A remark on this clonotype: Possible read error: a much larger clone is one base away. V usage is TRBV7-9 and J usage is TRBJ2-5; TRBD2 matches 14 bases. Germline V gene data show CDR1 as SEHNR and CDR2 as FQNEAQ (reference sequence). CDR3 length: 18 residues. Losses at the gene ends were 4 bases for V and 5 bases for J; bases not matched to a gene: 12. The chain's CDR3 is CASSSPHRLAGGRETQYF. CDR3 sequence (DNA): TGTGCCAGCAGCTCCCCTCATCGACTAGCGGGAGGGCGTGAGACCCAGTACTTC.

As to this clonotype: A clone one base away is much larger, so this may be a read error. This rearrangement joins TRBV2 to TRBJ2-3; possible D gene TRBD2, 7 bases. Germline CDR1 and CDR2: SNHLY and FYNNEI. With 9 bases removed from V and 1 base from J, the gap between germline ends came to 11 bases. This CDR3 comprises 13 residues. The CDR3 region has the DNA TGTGCCAGGGGGGGGCTGCGCACAGATACGCAGTATTTT. Translating it yields CARGGLRTDTQYF.

Details on this clonotype: A clone one base away is much larger, so this may be a read error. This sequence joins TRBV2 and TRBJ1-2; D ambiguous. Trimming pared 3 bases from V and 4 bases from J, leaving 6 bases between. CDR3 size: 12 residues. Germline-derived CDR1 and CDR2 are SNHLY and FYNNEI. The CDR3 reads CASSDGPYGYTF. In DNA, the CDR3 is TGTGCCAGCAGTGACGGGCCCTATGGCTACACCTTC.

At least ten counts were recorded for this clonotype. This chain joins TRBV7-9 and TRBJ2-2, with D unclear. Per germline, CDR1 SEHNR and CDR2 FQNEAQ (reference sequence). The V end was cut by 6 bases, the J end by 6 bases, with 17 bases between. This CDR3 is built from 15 residues. The CDR3 nucleotides are TGTGCCAGCAGTACCGCCCAGATTTTTGCCGGGGAGCTGTTTTTT. The encoded protein is CASSTAQIFAGELFF. The whole variable domain, filled in from reference TRBV7-9 and TRBJ2-2, reads DTGVSQNPRHKITKRGQNVTFRCDPISEHNRLYWYRQTLGQGPEFLTYFQNEAQLEKSRLLSDRFSAERPKGSFSTLEIQRTEQGDSAMYLCASSTAQIFAGELFFGEGSRLTVL.

This clonotype was recorded many times. The genes are TRBV28 and TRBJ2-6, with 8 bases fitting TRBD1. This CDR3 is built from 19 residues. Germline V gene sequence: CDR1 MDHEN, CDR2 SYDVKM. V was clipped by 3 bases and J by 4 bases; unmatched bases: 14. The CDR3 region is CASSLWDRPPSTGANVLTF. The CDR3 nucleotides read TGTGCCAGCAGTTTGTGGGACAGGCCACCCTCTACCGGGGCCAACGTCCTGACTTTC.

This clonotype was counted ten times or more. This sequence joins TRBV2 and TRBJ2-1; the match to TRBD2 covers 9 bases. The germline gives CDR1 SNHLY, CDR2 FYNNEI. The CDR3 has 17 residues. Unmatched junction bases numbered 12, after V lost 4 bases and J lost 5 bases. The CDR3 DNA follows: TGTGCCAGCAGTGGCGGGAGGGCTACAATAACCCACAATGAGCAGTTCTTC. Protein product: CASSGGRATITHNEQFF.

The rearrangement uses TRBV20-1 and TRBJ1-6; the match to TRBD1 covers 7 bases. The CDR3 runs 14 residues. Germline CDR1 is DFQATT and CDR2 is SNEGSKA (reference sequence). J was trimmed by 8 bases and V by 6 bases; bases with no gene match: 10. Here the CDR3 reads CSATMRQGYSPLHF. The CDR3 DNA reads TGCAGTGCGACGATGAGACAGGGCTATTCACCCCTCCACTTT.

The rearrangement links TRBV19 to TRBJ2-1, with 8 bases that match TRBD2. V dropped 3 bases and J dropped 8; count of bases not matched to a gene: 18. The CDR3 runs 18 residues. Germline-derived CDR1 and CDR2 are LNHDA and SQIVND (reference sequence). The DNA of the CDR3 is TGTGCCAGTAGTATTCCCCCCTCGTTCAGCGGGAGAGACGATGAGCAGTTCTTC. This translates into CASSIPPSFSGRDDEQFF.

In regard to this clonotype: A much larger clone differs by one base, so this may be a read error. This chain joins TRBV2 and TRBJ2-7; D is perhaps TRBD2 (7 bases). CDR1 is SNHLY, CDR2 FYNNEI, per germline. The CDR3 extends over 15 amino acids. The CDR3 nucleotides read TGTGCCAGCAATGAAGTGGGTGTAGGGGGGGCCGAGCAGTACTTC. This translates into CASNEVGVGGAEQYF.

This clonotype was seen only a few times. V usage is TRBV25-1 and J usage is TRBJ2-2, with 12 nucleotides matching TRBD2. The CDR3 extends over 16 amino acids. CDR1 is MGHDK and CDR2 is SYGVNS in the germline V gene. Germline trimming cut 2 bases from V and 6 bases from J; bases unmatched to any gene: 4. CDR3 in DNA: TGTGCCAGCAGTGAACCGGGACTAGCGGGTGCCGGGGAGCTGTTTTTT. Encoded protein: CASSEPGLAGAGELFF.

This clonotype was counted at least ten times. In nucleotides, the CDR3 is TGTGCCAGCAGCCGCCCACAGGGGGGAGATTCGGCAGATACGCAGTATTTT. It yields the protein CASSRPQGGDSADTQYF. The chain couples TRBV11-2 to TRBJ2-3, with 8 bases identical to TRBD1. This CDR3 has 17 residues. V gave up 5 bases and J gave up 4 bases; unmatched junction bases: 14. Germline V gives CDR1 SGHAT, CDR2 FQNNGV.

The CDR3 bases are TGTGCCAGCAGGAATTTCGGGGCGAGCTCCTACGAGCAGTACTTC. It yields the protein CASRNFGASSYEQYF. J is TRBJ2-7 and V is TRBV27; D might be TRBD1 or TRBD2, each matching 5 bases. Germline CDR1 reads MNHEY; CDR2 reads SMNVEV (reference sequence). Trimming left V 6 bases short and J 0 bases short, with 15 bases between. CDR3 length: 15 residues.

This clonotype was detected many times. This chain uses TRBV11-2 with TRBJ1-1; unclear D gene. The V end was cut by 8 bases, the J end by 0 bases, with 13 bases between. Germline CDR1 and CDR2: SGHAT and FQNNGV. There are 14 residues in the CDR3. Here the CDR3 DNA reads TGTGCCAGCTCACCACTTGGGATGAACACTGAAGCTTTCTTT. As protein: CASSPLGMNTEAFF.

There are many counts of this clonotype. The rearrangement uses TRBV20-1 and TRBJ2-1; 12 bases agree with TRBD1. The CDR3 runs to 15 residues. Germline CDR1 and CDR2: DFQATT and SNEGSKA (reference sequence). V lost 6 bases and J lost 6; bases outside the gene matches: 9. CDR3 nucleotides: TGCAGTGCAAAGCCGGGACAGGGGGCGATCAATGAGCAGTTCTTC. As protein: CSAKPGQGAINEQFF.

The table lists this clonotype with many counts. A read error may account for a junction end that differs from germline. The chain combines TRBV7-9 with TRBJ2-7; TRBD2 matches 9 bases. The CDR3 runs to 13 residues. In germline, CDR1 is SEHNR, CDR2 FQNEAQ (reference sequence). CDR3 in amino acids: CASSLAGAYEQYF. In DNA, the CDR3 is TGTGCCAGCAGTTTAGCGGGAGCCTACGAGCAGTACTTC.

Many counts were recorded for this clonotype. The chain has TRBV30 and TRBJ1-5; D gene ambiguous. Between the trimmed V and J ends, which lost 1 base and 2 bases, there was a span of 6 bases. Germline assignment: CDR1 GTSNPN and CDR2 SVGIG (reference sequence). The CDR3 is made up of 13 amino acids. Written as DNA, the CDR3 is TGTGCCTGGAGTGGGCAGCGCAATCAGCCCCAGCATTTT. Encoded protein: CAWSGQRNQPQHF.

This clonotype has at least ten counts. This rearrangement joins TRBV18 to TRBJ2-1; D gene unclear. The germline gives CDR1 KGHSH, CDR2 LQKENI. With 2 bases removed from V and 6 bases from J, the gap between germline ends came to 8 bases. This CDR3 contains 13 residues. The CDR3 DNA is TGTGCCAGCTCACCAATGGCCCTCAATGAGCAGTTCTTC. Translation: CASSPMALNEQFF. Combining the CDR3 with reference TRBV18 and TRBJ2-1 gives the whole variable domain NAGVMQNPRHLVRRRGQEARLRCSPMKGHSHVYWYRQLPEEGLKFMVYLQKENIIDESGMPKERFSAEFPKEGPSILRIQQVVRGDSAAYFCASSPMALNEQFFGPGTRLTVL.

Of note for this clonotype: A single base separates this from a much larger clone, so it may be a read error. The chain combines TRBV20-1 with TRBJ1-2; D is undetermined. The CDR3 runs to 14 residues. CDR1 is DFQATT, CDR2 SNEGSKA, per germline (reference sequence). The CDR3 loop is CGASPDAWGRGYTF. In DNA form, the CDR3 reads TGCGGTGCTAGTCCGGACGCCTGGGGTCGTGGCTACACCTTC.

This clonotype has at least ten counts. The CDR3 region has the DNA TGTGCCACCAGCAGAGGGACCGGGGGGGGTTACGAGCAGTACTTC. Its protein is CATSRGTGGGYEQYF. The chain recombines TRBV15 with TRBJ2-7; 8 positions agree with TRBD2. There are 15 residues in the CDR3. Germline V CDR1 and CDR2: LNHNV, YYDKDF (reference sequence). V gave up 1 base and J gave up 4 bases; unmatched junction bases: 6.

This clonotype was found many times. This rearrangement joins TRBV30 to TRBJ1-1; D not resolved. Trimming pared 0 bases from V and 6 bases from J, leaving 14 bases between. The germline V gene has CDR1 GTSNPN and CDR2 SVGIG (reference sequence). The CDR3 extends over 14 amino acids. CDR3 sequence reads: CAWSVSLGSSEAFF. The CDR3 DNA is TGTGCCTGGAGTGTATCGCTGGGTTCTTCTGAAGCTTTCTTT.

This clonotype occurred many times. The rearrangement links TRBV11-2 to TRBJ2-5; 13 bases fit TRBD2. V lost 2 bases and J lost 5; bases outside the gene matches: 8. Germline V lookup: CDR1 SGHAT, CDR2 FQNNGV. The CDR3 extends over 17 amino acids. In DNA form, the CDR3 reads TGTGCCAGCAGCTTAAGTTCTACTAGCGGGAGGGCGGAGACCCAGTACTTC. This codes for CASSLSSTSGRAETQYF.

In its sample, this clonotype was seen many times. At one end the junction does not follow the germline gene, possibly because of a read error. V usage is TRBV20-1 and J usage is TRBJ2-1; no clear D gene. Germline lookup yields CDR1 DFQATT and CDR2 SNEGSKA (reference sequence). This CDR3 comprises 9 residues. This CDR3 reads CSARFIHTF. CDR3 coding DNA: TGCAGTGCTAGATTTATCCACACATTC.

This clonotype occurred a few times. V gene TRBV2 combines with J gene TRBJ2-7, with D possibly TRBD2 on 6 matching bases. The CDR3 is 13 amino acids. V dropped 6 bases and J dropped 7 bases, with 16 bases sitting between them. CDR1 is SNHLY and CDR2 is FYNNEI in the germline V gene. The CDR3 sequence: CASRTDYLWEQYF. For the CDR3, the DNA is TGTGCCAGCAGGACGGACTACCTGTGGGAGCAGTACTTC.

This clonotype showed up many times. This rearrangement joins TRBV11-3 to TRBJ2-3; 14 nucleotides agree with TRBD2. Trimming removed 5 bases from V and 5 bases from J; junction bases left unmatched: 6. Germline lookup yields CDR1 SGHNT and CDR2 YENEEA. This CDR3 spans 16 amino acids. CDR3 in amino acids: CASSPGLAGAVDTQYF. In DNA, the CDR3 is TGTGCCAGCAGCCCGGGACTAGCGGGAGCGGTAGATACGCAGTATTTT.

This clonotype was counted at least ten times. The chain joins TRBV7-9 to TRBJ1-4; 8 bases match TRBD1. V lost 5 bases and J lost 0; bases outside the gene matches: 8. This CDR3 is built from 17 residues. Germline V CDR1 and CDR2: SEHNR, FQNEAQ (reference sequence). CDR3 region: CASSVGQGLPTNEKLFF. The DNA for the CDR3 is TGTGCCAGCAGCGTAGGACAGGGTTTACCAACTAATGAAAAACTGTTTTTT.

The table lists this clonotype with many counts. The rearrangement links TRBV20-1 to TRBJ2-7; 10 bases are shared with TRBD2. Germline V gene data show CDR1 as DFQATT and CDR2 as SNEGSKA (reference sequence). V gave up 5 bases and J gave up 3 bases; unmatched junction bases: 7. The CDR3 runs 14 residues. The DNA of the CDR3 is TGCAGTGCTGAAATTAGCGGGAGGTTCTACGAGCAGTACTTC. Protein: CSAEISGRFYEQYF.